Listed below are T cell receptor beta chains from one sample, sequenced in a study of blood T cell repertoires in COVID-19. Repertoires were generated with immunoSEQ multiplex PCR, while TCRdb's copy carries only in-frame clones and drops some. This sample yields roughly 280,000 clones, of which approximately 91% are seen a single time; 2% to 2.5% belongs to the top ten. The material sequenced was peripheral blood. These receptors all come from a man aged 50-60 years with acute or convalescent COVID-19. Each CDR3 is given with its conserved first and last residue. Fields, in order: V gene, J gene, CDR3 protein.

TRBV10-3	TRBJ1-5	CAIRQDRDQPQHF
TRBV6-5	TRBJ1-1	CASRRQGSTEAFF
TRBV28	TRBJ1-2	CASSLWPKRAIYGYTF
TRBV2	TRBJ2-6	CASSEGATGANVLTF
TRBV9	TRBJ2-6	CASSVAPAGDSGANVLTF
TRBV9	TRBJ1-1	CASSPLSGEAFF
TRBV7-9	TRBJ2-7	CASSFTSTYEQYF
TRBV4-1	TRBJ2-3	CASSQLTGGSSTDTQYF
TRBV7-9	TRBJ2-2	CASSQGGTVFNTGELFF
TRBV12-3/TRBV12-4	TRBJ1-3	CASRLRSGNTIYF
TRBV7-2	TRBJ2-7	CASSPLAGTGTSYEQYF
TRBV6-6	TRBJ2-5	CAGGTSSETQYF